The source of this T cell receptor beta chain is a study of cytomegalovirus exposure and HLA in healthy donors. The CDR3 loop spans 20 amino acids. V shed 0 bases, J shed 9 bases, and the junction held 19 bases outside the gene matches. Looked up from germline, CDR1 is MGHRA and CDR2 is YSYEKL. Primers: 60 Vbeta forward and 13 Jbeta reverse. Profiling relied on immunoSEQ multiplex PCR, and the TCRdb table lists in-frame clones only, not all of them. The ten top clones account for around 1.1%, within a sample of about 200,000 clones. The clonotype comes from a girl aged 2-10 years in good health and CMV-seropositive. Material for sequencing was PBMCs. The V gene is TRBV4-1, the J gene TRBJ2-7; 14 bases align to TRBD2. As DNA, the CDR3 is TGCGCCAGCAGCCAAGATCCTCAGACTAGCGGGAGGGCCGTATGGGAGGGGCAGTACTTC. This translates into CASSQDPQTSGRAVWEGQYF.